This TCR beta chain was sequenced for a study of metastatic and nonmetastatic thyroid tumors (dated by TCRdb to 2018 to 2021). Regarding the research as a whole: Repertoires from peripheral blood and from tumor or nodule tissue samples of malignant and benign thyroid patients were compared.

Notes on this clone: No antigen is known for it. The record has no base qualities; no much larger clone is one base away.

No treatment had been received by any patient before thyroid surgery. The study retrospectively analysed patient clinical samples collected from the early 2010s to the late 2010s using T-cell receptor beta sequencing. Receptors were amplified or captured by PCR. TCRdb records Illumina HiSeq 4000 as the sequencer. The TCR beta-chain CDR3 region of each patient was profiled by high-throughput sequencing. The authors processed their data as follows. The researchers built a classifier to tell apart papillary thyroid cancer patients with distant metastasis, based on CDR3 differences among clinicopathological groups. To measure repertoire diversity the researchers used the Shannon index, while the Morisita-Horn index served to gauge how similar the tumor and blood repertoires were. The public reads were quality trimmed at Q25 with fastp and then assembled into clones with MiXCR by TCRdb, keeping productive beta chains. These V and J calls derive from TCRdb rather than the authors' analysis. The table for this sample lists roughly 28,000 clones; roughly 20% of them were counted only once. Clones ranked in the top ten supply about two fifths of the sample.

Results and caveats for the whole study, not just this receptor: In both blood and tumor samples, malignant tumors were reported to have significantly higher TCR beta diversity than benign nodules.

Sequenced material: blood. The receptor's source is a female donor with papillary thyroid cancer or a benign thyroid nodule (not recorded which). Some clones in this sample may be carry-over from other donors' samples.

The bases are TGTGCCAGCAGTCCCCGACAGGGAAATAACAATCAGCCCCAGCATTTT. The encoded protein is CASSPRQGNNNQPQHF. The chain is encoded by TRBV27 joined to TRBJ1-5; 7 central nucleotides agree with TRBD1. The junction shows trimming of 5 bases on V and 3 bases on J, and the gene matches do not reach 10 bases of it. The CDR3 has 16 amino acids, counting the end cysteine and phenylalanine. Only CDR3 DNA is held: 48 bases, read in frame from base 1. Based on the germline V gene (reference sequence), the CDR1 and CDR2 sequences are MNHEY and SMNVEV.